These 25 T cell receptor beta chains originate from one sample sequenced in a study of cytomegalovirus exposure and HLA in healthy donors. This PCR relied on a set of 60 Vbeta primers and 13 Jbeta primers. Sequencing used immunoSEQ multiplex PCR; TCRdb keeps in-frame clones, though not all of them. The repertoire holds tens of thousands of clones, with over 70% as singletons. What was sequenced was PBMCs. The receptors shown here come from a man aged 60 to 75 in good health and CMV-seropositive.

V gene TRBV27 combines with J gene TRBJ1-1; D gene unclear. Trimming shortened V by 1 base and J by 1 base, and 7 bases separated the two germline ends. In germline, CDR1 is MNHEY, CDR2 SMNVEV (reference sequence). The CDR3 covers 14 residues. The CDR3 sequence is CASSLFQWNTEAFF. CDR3 sequence (DNA): TGTGCCAGCAGTTTATTTCAGTGGAACACTGAAGCTTTCTTT.

The chain links TRBV7-9 to TRBJ1-4; D is possibly TRBD1 (6 bases). Germline CDR1 SEHNR, CDR2 FQNEAQ (reference sequence). Trimming shortened V by 4 bases and J by 7 bases, and 13 bases separated the two germline ends. The CDR3 covers 14 residues. DNA for the CDR3: TGTGCCAGCAGCTCTGGACAGCCTACTGAAAAACTGTTTTTT. Protein product: CASSSGQPTEKLFF.

The gene calls are TRBV6-5 and TRBJ2-2; 9 nucleotides align to TRBD1. Germline lookup yields CDR1 MNHEY and CDR2 SVGAGI. Trimming at V came to 5 bases and at J to 2 bases, leaving 3 bases not matched to a gene. The CDR3 has 15 residues. The CDR3 here is CASSRDRANTGELFF. The CDR3, as DNA: TGTGCCAGCAGTCGGGACAGGGCAAACACCGGGGAGCTGTTTTTT.

The rearrangement uses TRBV4-1 and TRBJ1-2; TRBD1 aligns across 7 bases. This CDR3 region has 15 residues. Germline CDR1 is MGHRA and CDR2 is YSYEKL. V was pared by 2 bases and J by 4 bases, with 7 bases of the junction left unmatched. The DNA for the CDR3 is TGCGCCAGCAGCCAATCTAGGGGGCCCGGCTATGGCTACACCTTC. It codes for CASSQSRGPGYGYTF.

There are a few counts of this clone. The J gene is TRBJ1-5, the V gene TRBV15; D is possibly TRBD1 (5 bases). Deletions cut 3 bases from V and 1 base from J, with 13 bases between. The CDR3 is made up of 16 amino acids. Germline V CDR1 and CDR2: LNHNV, YYDKDF (reference sequence). CDR3 region: CATSSDRGGSNQPQHF. The DNA of the CDR3 is TGTGCCACCAGCAGCGATCGGGGGGGGAGCAATCAGCCCCAGCATTTT.

This chain uses TRBV10-2 with TRBJ2-2; possibly TRBD1 for D (7 bases). With 8 bases removed from V and 5 bases from J, the gap between germline ends came to 24 bases. The CDR3 is made up of 17 amino acids. From germline, CDR1 is WSHSY and CDR2 SAAADI. The CDR3 loop reads CASFGAQGGLRTGELFF. In nucleotides, the CDR3 is TGCGCCAGCTTTGGCGCTCAGGGGGGACTGCGGACCGGGGAGCTGTTTTTT.

This clone was observed a single time. J is TRBJ1-1 and V is TRBV21-1; TRBD1 reflects the table's D call only, with no check against the DNA. TRBV21-1 is labeled a pseudogene. The CDR3 totals 18 residues. The CDR3 coding sequence is TGTGCCAGCAGCAAAGGAAAAAAAAACAGGGTCATGGGCACTGAAGCTTTCTTT. Translated: CASSKGKKNRVMGTEAFF.

The rearrangement joins TRBV5-4 to TRBJ2-3, with D possibly being TRBD2 (6 bases). The CDR3 is 15 amino acids. Germline assignment: CDR1 SGHNT and CDR2 YYREEE (reference sequence). V lost 3 bases, J lost 3 bases, and 14 bases lay in between. CDR3 amino acids: CASSSGAEGTDTQYF. DNA of the CDR3: TGTGCCAGCAGCTCGGGCGCGGAGGGTACAGATACGCAGTATTTT. Full variable domain (missing parts from reference TRBV5-4 and TRBJ2-3): ETGVTQSPTHLIKTRGQQVTLRCSSQSGHNTVSWYQQALGQGPQFIFQYYREEENGRGNFPPRFSGLQFPNYSSELNVNALELDDSALYLCASSSGAEGTDTQYFGPGTRLTVL.

CDR3 protein: CASSSGTQYNEQFF. DNA of the CDR3: TGTGCCAGCAGCTCCGGGACACAATACAATGAGCAGTTCTTC. The V and J genes are TRBV5-4 and TRBJ2-1; possibly TRBD1 for D (6 bases). Germline-derived CDR1 and CDR2 are SGHNT and YYREEE (reference sequence). V shed 3 bases and J shed 4 bases, with 11 bases lying between them. CDR3 length equals 14 residues. The variable domain in full, completed from reference TRBV5-4 and TRBJ2-1, reads ETGVTQSPTHLIKTRGQQVTLRCSSQSGHNTVSWYQQALGQGPQFIFQYYREEENGRGNFPPRFSGLQFPNYSSELNVNALELDDSALYLCASSSGTQYNEQFFGPGTRLTVL.

CDR3 sequence: CASSVQGDQPQHF. Written as DNA, the CDR3 is TGTGCCAGCAGCGTTCAGGGTGATCAGCCCCAGCATTTT. The V call is TRBV6-5, the J call TRBJ1-5, with D possibly TRBD1 on 5 matching bases. This CDR3 contains 13 residues. V gave up 6 bases and J gave up 5 bases, with 11 bases separating them. The germline V gene encodes CDR1 MNHEY and CDR2 SVGAGI.

The chain recombines TRBV10-3 with TRBJ2-3, with 7 bases identical to TRBD1. V dropped 2 bases and J dropped 1; count of bases not matched to a gene: 0. The CDR3 length is 14 residues. Germline V gene lookup returns CDR1 ENHRY and CDR2 SYGVKD. The CDR3 sequence: CAISETGGTDTQYF. CDR3 DNA sequence: TGTGCCATCAGTGAGACAGGGGGCACAGATACGCAGTATTTT.

The chain combines TRBV18 with TRBJ2-7; no definite D call. Deletions cut 3 bases from V and 0 bases from J, with 9 bases between. Germline V gene lookup returns CDR1 KGHSH and CDR2 LQKENI. The CDR3 is 14 residues long. The CDR3 sequence is CASSPLESSYEQYF. The CDR3 coding sequence is TGTGCCAGCTCACCTCTTGAGAGCTCCTACGAGCAGTACTTC.

V and J are TRBV5-1 and TRBJ1-1; D might be TRBD1 (5 bases). The CDR3 length is 14 residues. Trimming shortened V by 0 bases and J by 6 bases, and 12 bases separated the two germline ends. Germline CDR1 and CDR2: SGHRS and YFSETQ. CDR3 nucleotides: TGCGCCAGCAGCTTGGGGGGCGAGTCGGCTGAAGCTTTCTTT. Translating it yields CASSLGGESAEAFF.

The J gene is TRBJ1-5, the V gene TRBV5-5, with D possibly matching TRBD1 (5 bases). Trimming pared 0 bases from V and 3 bases from J, leaving 13 bases between. Germline V gene data show CDR1 as SGHKS and CDR2 as YYEKEE (reference sequence). This CDR3 is built from 16 residues. This chain's CDR3 is CASSLVYRRDNQPQHF. The CDR3 nucleotides are TGTGCCAGCAGCTTGGTTTACAGGAGAGACAATCAGCCCCAGCATTTT.

The chain combines TRBV15 with TRBJ2-5; 11 bases line up with TRBD1. CDR1 is LNHNV, CDR2 YYDKDF, per germline (reference sequence). V lost 0 bases, J lost 5 bases, and 11 bases stayed unmatched. The CDR3 extends over 18 amino acids. The CDR3 coding sequence is TGTGCCACCAGCAGAGAGACGGACAGGGGGCTGTTGTTTGAGACCCAGTACTTC. As protein: CATSRETDRGLLFETQYF. The full variable domain, in which reference TRBV15 and TRBJ2-5 provide the parts outside the CDR3, is DAMVIQNPRYQVTQFGKPVTLSCSQTLNHNVMYWYQQKSSQAPKLLFHYYDKDFNNEADTPDNFQSRRPNTSFCFLDIRSPGLGDTAMYLCATSRETDRGLLFETQYFGPGTRLLVL.

The CDR3 spells CASTPPTADYEQYF. The CDR3 DNA follows: TGTGCCAGCACCCCTCCTACAGCAGACTACGAGCAGTACTTC. The chain links TRBV7-9 to TRBJ2-7; D is unresolved. CDR1 and CDR2 (germline): SEHNR, FQNEAQ (reference sequence). The CDR3 totals 14 residues. Trimming removed 7 bases from V and 3 bases from J, with 16 bases in between.

CDR3 nucleotide sequence: TGTGCCAGCAGCTTAGCCCTAGGTCAGGGGCGCGAGCAGTACTTC. Amino acids: CASSLALGQGREQYF. The rearrangement links TRBV7-8 to TRBJ2-7; D possibly corresponds to TRBD1 (6 bases). Trimming removed 0 bases at V and 6 bases at J, with 15 bases between. CDR1 SGHVS and CDR2 FQNEAQ come from the germline V gene. The CDR3 totals 15 residues.

The chain links TRBV5-1 to TRBJ2-1; tentative D call: TRBD1 (5 bases). The CDR3 is 15 amino acids. Trimming took 1 base from V and 0 from J, leaving 8 bases between them. Germline V gives CDR1 SGHRS, CDR2 YFSETQ. CDR3 sequence (DNA): TGCGCCAGCAGCTTGAGTGACAGCTCCTACAATGAGCAGTTCTTC. Its translation: CASSLSDSSYNEQFF. Supplemented by reference TRBV5-1 and TRBJ2-1, the full variable domain reads KAGVTQTPRYLIKTRGQQVTLSCSPISGHRSVSWYQQTPGQGLQFLFEYFSETQRNKGNFPGRFSGRQFSNSRSEMNVSTLELGDSALYLCASSLSDSSYNEQFFGPGTRLTVL.

A few counts support this clone. This chain uses TRBV10-1 with TRBJ2-1, with a weak D call TRBD2 (6 bases). V was shortened by 3 bases and J by 0 bases, with 9 bases between the two germline ends. Per the germline V gene, CDR1 is WNHNN and CDR2 is SYGVQD (reference sequence). The CDR3 covers 15 residues. Written as DNA, the CDR3 is TGCGCCAGCAGTGAACGGGGGAGCTCCTACAATGAGCAGTTCTTC. Protein: CASSERGSSYNEQFF.

A remark on this clone: Germline and junction disagree at one end, which may indicate a read error. The V and J genes are TRBV7-7 and TRBJ2-5, with 7 bases that match TRBD1. CDR1 is SSHAT, CDR2 FNYEAQ, per germline (reference sequence). CDR3 length equals 18 residues. CDR3 loop: CASSFGIRDRQGQETQYF. Here the CDR3 DNA reads TGTGCTAGCAGCTTCGGCATAAGGGACAGACAGGGACAAGAGACCCAGTACTTC. Filled out from reference TRBV7-7 and TRBJ2-5, the complete variable domain reads GAGVSQSPRYKVTKRGQDVTLRCDPISSHATLYWYQQALGQGPEFLTYFNYEAQPDKSGLPSDRFSAERPEGSISTLTIQRTEQRDSAMYRCASSFGIRDRQGQETQYFGPGTRLLVL.

The sample holds a few counts of this clone. The rearrangement uses TRBV7-9 and TRBJ1-2; TRBD1 agrees at 10 bases. V dropped 5 bases and J dropped 5; count of bases not matched to a gene: 14. Looked up from germline, CDR1 is SEHNR and CDR2 is FQNEAQ (reference sequence). CDR3 length: 17 amino acids. The CDR3 loop is CASSLTRDRGRYYGYTF. For the CDR3, the DNA is TGTGCCAGCAGCCTAACACGTGACAGGGGGCGATATTATGGCTACACCTTC. The variable domain in full, completed from reference TRBV7-9 and TRBJ1-2, reads DTGVSQNPRHKITKRGQNVTFRCDPISEHNRLYWYRQTLGQGPEFLTYFQNEAQLEKSRLLSDRFSAERPKGSFSTLEIQRTEQGDSAMYLCASSLTRDRGRYYGYTFGSGTRLTVV.

The rearrangement joins TRBV7-8 to TRBJ1-5; D is ambiguous. V was pared by 5 bases and J by 0 bases, with 11 bases between. CDR3 length: 15 residues. Germline V lookup: CDR1 SGHVS, CDR2 FQNEAQ. The chain's CDR3 is CASSPIRGSNQPQHF. CDR3 nucleotides: TGTGCCAGCAGCCCCATCCGGGGTAGCAATCAGCCCCAGCATTTT.

In the case of this clone: A junction boundary mismatches the germline segment, possibly from a read error. V and J are TRBV7-7 and TRBJ2-2; D gene ambiguous. The germline CDR1 and CDR2 sequences are SSHAT and FNYEAQ (reference sequence). This CDR3 contains 13 residues. This CDR3 reads CASSDTTTGELFF. CDR3 sequence (DNA): TGTGCTAGCAGCGACACGACCACCGGGGAGCTGTTTTTT.

The chain couples TRBV6-1 to TRBJ2-3, with D possibly matching TRBD2 (6 bases). The length of the CDR3 is 14 residues. The V gene lost 7 bases and the J gene lost 1 base, with 12 bases spanning the gap. Germline CDR1 MNHNS, CDR2 SASEGT. Written as DNA, the CDR3 is TGTGCCAGCAACCTCGGGACTGGCACAGATACGCAGTATTTT. Translation gives CASNLGTGTDTQYF.

This sequence joins TRBV6-5 and TRBJ2-7, with TRBD2 matching 10 bases. With 2 bases clipped from V and 7 bases from J, the junction kept 5 bases outside the gene matches. The germline V gene has CDR1 MNHEY and CDR2 SVGAGI. The CDR3 totals 14 residues. The CDR3 spells CASSYLAGVGEQYF. In nucleotides, the CDR3 is TGTGCCAGCAGTTACCTAGCGGGAGTAGGAGAGCAGTACTTC.